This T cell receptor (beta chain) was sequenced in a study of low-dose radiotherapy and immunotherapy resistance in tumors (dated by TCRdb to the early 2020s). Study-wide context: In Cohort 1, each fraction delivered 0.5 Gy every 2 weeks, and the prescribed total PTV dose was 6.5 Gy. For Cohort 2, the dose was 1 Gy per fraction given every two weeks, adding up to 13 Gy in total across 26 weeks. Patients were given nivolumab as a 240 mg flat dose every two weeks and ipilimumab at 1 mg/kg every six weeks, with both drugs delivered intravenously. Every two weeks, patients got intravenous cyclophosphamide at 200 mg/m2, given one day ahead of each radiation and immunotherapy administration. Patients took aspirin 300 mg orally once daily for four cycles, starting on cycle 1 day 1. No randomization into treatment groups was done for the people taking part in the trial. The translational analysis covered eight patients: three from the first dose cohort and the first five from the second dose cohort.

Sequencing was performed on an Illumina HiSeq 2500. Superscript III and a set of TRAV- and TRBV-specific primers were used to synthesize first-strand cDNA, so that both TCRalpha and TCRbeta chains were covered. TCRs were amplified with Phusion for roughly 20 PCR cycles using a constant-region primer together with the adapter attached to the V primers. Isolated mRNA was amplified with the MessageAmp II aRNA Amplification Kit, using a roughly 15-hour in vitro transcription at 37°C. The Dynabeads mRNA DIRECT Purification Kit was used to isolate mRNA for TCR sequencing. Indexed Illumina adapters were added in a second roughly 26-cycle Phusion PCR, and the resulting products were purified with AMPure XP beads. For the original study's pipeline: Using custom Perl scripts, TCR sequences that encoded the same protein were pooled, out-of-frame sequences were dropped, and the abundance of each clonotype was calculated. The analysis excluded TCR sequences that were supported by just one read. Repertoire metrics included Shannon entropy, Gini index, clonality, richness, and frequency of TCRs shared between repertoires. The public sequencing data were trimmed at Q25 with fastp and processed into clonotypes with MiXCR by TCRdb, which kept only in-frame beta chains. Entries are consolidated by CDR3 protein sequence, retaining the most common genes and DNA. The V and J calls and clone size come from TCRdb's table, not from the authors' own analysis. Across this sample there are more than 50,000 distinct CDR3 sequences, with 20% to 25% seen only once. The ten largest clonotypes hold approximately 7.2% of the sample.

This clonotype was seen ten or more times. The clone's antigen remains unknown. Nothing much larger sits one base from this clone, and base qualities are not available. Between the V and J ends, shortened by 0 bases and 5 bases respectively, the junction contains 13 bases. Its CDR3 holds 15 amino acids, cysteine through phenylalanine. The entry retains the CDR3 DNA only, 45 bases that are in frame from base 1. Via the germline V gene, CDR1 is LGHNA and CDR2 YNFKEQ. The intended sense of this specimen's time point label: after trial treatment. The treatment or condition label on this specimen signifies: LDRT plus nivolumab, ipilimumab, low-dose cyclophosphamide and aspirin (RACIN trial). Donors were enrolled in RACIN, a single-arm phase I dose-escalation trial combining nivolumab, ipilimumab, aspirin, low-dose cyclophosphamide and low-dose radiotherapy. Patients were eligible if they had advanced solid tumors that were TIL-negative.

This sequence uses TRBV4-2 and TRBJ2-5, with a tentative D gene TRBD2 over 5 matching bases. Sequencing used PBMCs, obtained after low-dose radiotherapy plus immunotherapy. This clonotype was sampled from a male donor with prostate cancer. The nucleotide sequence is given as TGTGCCAGCAGCCAAGACAGCGGCCTCGGGGAGACCCAGTACTTC. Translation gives CASSQDSGLGETQYF.